This is a list of T cell receptor beta chains from one sample in a study of cytomegalovirus exposure and HLA in healthy donors. Measured with immunoSEQ multiplex PCR; TCRdb has only the in-frame clones, and not every one. Here the sample spans about 120,000 clones, 80% being singletons. The material sequenced was PBMCs. The origin of the receptors is a man under 40 in good health and CMV-seronegative. Both conserved end residues are part of each CDR3. The D gene is left open where the match is weak. Not all rows give a size; the values are once, few, many and, for expanded clones, a class.

clone_size	d_call	v_call	j_call	cdr3_aa	cdr3_nt
-	TRBD2	TRBV27	TRBJ2-1	CASSLSGGHRNEQFF	TGTGCCAGCAGTTTAAGCGGGGGACACAGGAATGAGCAGTTCTTC
-	-	TRBV6-6	TRBJ2-3	CASSYGSGTDTQYF	TGTGCCAGCAGTTATGGTAGCGGTACAGATACGCAGTATTTT
-	TRBD1	TRBV5-1	TRBJ2-3	CASSLVTGGADTQYF	TGCGCCAGCAGCTTGGTGACAGGGGGCGCAGATACGCAGTATTTT
once	-	TRBV20-1	TRBJ2-2	CSANQGQVLFF	TGCAGTGCTAACCAGGGGCAGGTGCTGTTTTTT
-	-	TRBV29-1	TRBJ2-7	CSALQGSEQYF	TGCAGCGCCTTGCAGGGCTCCGAGCAGTACTTC
-	TRBD1	TRBV4-3	TRBJ1-3	CASSQDLTGAGNTIYF	TGCGCCAGCAGCCAAGATCTAACAGGGGCTGGAAACACCATATATTTT
-	TRBD1	TRBV5-4	TRBJ1-2	CASSLIFRGSYGYTF	TGTGCCAGCAGCTTAATTTTCAGGGGGTCCTATGGCTACACCTTC
-	-	TRBV4-3	TRBJ1-2	CASSQDLGQGTNYGYTF	TGCGCCAGCAGCCAAGATCTCGGGCAGGGGACTAACTATGGCTACACCTTC
-	-	TRBV27	TRBJ1-2	CASSPEGTVGYTF	TGTGCCAGCAGTCCCGAAGGGACTGTCGGCTACACCTTC
-	-	TRBV6-6	TRBJ1-1	CASTPWAGGGTEAFF	TGTGCCAGCACTCCCTGGGCGGGGGGAGGCACTGAAGCTTTCTTT
-	TRBD1	TRBV7-9	TRBJ1-6	CASSHGDRGGSYNSPLHF	TGTGCCAGCAGCCATGGGGACAGGGGAGGATCCTATAATTCACCCCTCCACTTT
-	-	TRBV5-1	TRBJ2-3	CASSLLGASTDTQYF	TGCGCCAGCAGCCTCCTTGGGGCTAGCACAGATACGCAGTATTTT
-	TRBD1	TRBV6-5	TRBJ1-5	CASSTGQGDQPQHF	TGTGCCAGCAGTACAGGACAGGGGGATCAGCCCCAGCATTTT
-	-	TRBV5-5	TRBJ1-5	CASSLDLDGNQPQHF	TGTGCCAGCAGCTTGGATTTGGACGGGAACCAGCCCCAGCATTTT
-	TRBD2	TRBV7-2	TRBJ2-7	CASTRSGGLSYEQYF	TGTGCCAGCACTCGGAGCGGGGGACTCTCCTACGAGCAGTACTTC
-	-	TRBV5-1	TRBJ1-6	CASSFASQDSPLHF	TGCGCCAGCAGCTTTGCCAGTCAGGATTCACCCCTCCACTTT
-	TRBD2	TRBV11-2	TRBJ2-7	CASSFYPLPREIYEQYF	TGTGCCAGCAGTTTTTACCCCCTGCCGCGGGAGATCTACGAGCAGTACTTC
-	-	TRBV9	TRBJ1-1	CASSVGGRQATEAFF	TGTGCCAGCAGCGTAGGGGGGCGGCAAGCCACTGAAGCTTTCTTT
-	-	TRBV25-1	TRBJ1-1	CASNTLAATEAFF	TGTGCCAGCAACACGCTCGCGGCCACTGAAGCTTTCTTT
-	-	TRBV9	TRBJ2-3	CASSAYRDPRTDTQYF	TGTGCCAGCAGCGCCTACAGGGACCCCAGAACAGATACGCAGTATTTT
-	TRBD1	TRBV6-1	TRBJ2-7	CASSGYRGFSAEQYF	TGTGCCAGCAGTGGTTACAGGGGGTTTTCGGCCGAGCAGTACTTC
once	-	TRBV5-5	TRBJ2-1	CASSFYLSYNEQFF	TGTGCCAGCAGCTTTTATCTCTCCTACAATGAGCAGTTCTTC
-	-	TRBV7-9	TRBJ1-6	CASSRGGSYNSPLHF	TGTGCCAGCAGTCGGGGAGGGTCCTATAATTCACCCCTCCACTTT
once	TRBD1	TRBV5-4	TRBJ2-5	CASSQGQGPQETQYF	TGTGCCAGCAGCCAAGGACAGGGGCCACAAGAGACCCAGTACTTC
-	-	TRBV7-8	TRBJ2-5	CASSLARFTGGGQTQYF	TGTGCCAGCAGCTTAGCGCGCTTTACGGGGGGCGGGCAGACCCAGTACTTC
-	TRBD2	TRBV4-2	TRBJ2-7	CASSQGAAGELVGSYEQYF	TGTGCCAGCAGCCAAGGTGCGGCGGGGGAACTCGTCGGTAGCTACGAGCAGTACTTC
once	TRBD1	TRBV27	TRBJ1-2	CASSSGGGDYGYTF	TGTGCCAGCAGCTCGGGAGGGGGCGACTATGGCTACACCTTC
once	TRBD2	TRBV6-1	TRBJ2-3	CASSEATSGADTQYF	TGTGCCAGCAGTGAAGCAACTAGCGGGGCAGATACGCAGTATTTT
-	-	TRBV6-6	TRBJ1-2	CASRGRHLNYGYTF	TGTGCCAGCAGGGGGCGTCACTTGAACTATGGCTACACCTTC
-	TRBD2	TRBV5-1	TRBJ2-3	CASSWGQAGVTDTQYF	TGCGCCAGCAGCTGGGGACAAGCGGGAGTTACAGATACGCAGTATTTT
-	-	TRBV7-2	TRBJ2-2	CASSLVRSRELFF	TGTGCCAGCAGCTTAGTCAGGTCGCGGGAGCTGTTTTTT
-	-	TRBV15	TRBJ1-4	CATSSRVGEKLFF	TGTGCCACCAGCAGCAGGGTTGGGGAAAAACTGTTTTTT
-	TRBD1	TRBV30	TRBJ2-7	CAWRARDSIYYEQYF	TGTGCCTGGAGGGCCCGGGACAGCATTTACTACGAGCAGTACTTC
-	TRBD1	TRBV6-5	TRBJ1-2	CASSYSLTGDRYGYTF	TGTGCCAGCAGTTACTCGCTCACAGGGGACCGTTATGGCTACACCTTC
-	-	TRBV4-1	TRBJ2-3	CASSLGQKNTQYF	TGCGCCAGCAGCCTTGGACAGAAAAATACGCAGTATTTT
-	-	TRBV2	TRBJ1-5	CASSVGYQPQHF	TGTGCCAGCAGTGTCGGTTATCAGCCCCAGCATTTT
-	TRBD1	TRBV5-1	TRBJ2-2	CASSTDRVVAGELFF	TGCGCCAGCAGCACTGACAGGGTAGTTGCCGGGGAGCTGTTTTTT
few	TRBD2	TRBV9	TRBJ2-1	CASSVGGGVYNEQFF	TGTGCCAGCAGCGTAGGCGGGGGGGTCTACAATGAGCAGTTCTTC
-	-	TRBV4-2	TRBJ2-7	CASSPGQGGYEQYF	TGTGCCAGCAGCCCCGGACAGGGAGGGTACGAGCAGTACTTC
-	-	TRBV2	TRBJ1-1	CASSPSRLRTEAFF	TGTGCCAGCTCCCCGAGTAGACTGCGCACTGAAGCTTTCTTT
-	TRBD2	TRBV7-2	TRBJ2-7	CASRILAGALYEQYF	TGTGCCAGCAGGATTCTAGCGGGGGCCCTCTACGAGCAGTACTTC
few	-	TRBV27	TRBJ1-1	CASSKTGNTEAFF	TGTGCCAGCAGTAAGACAGGGAACACTGAAGCTTTCTTT
-	TRBD2	TRBV7-2	TRBJ2-3	CASRVAGGGSTDTQYF	TGTGCCAGCAGAGTAGCGGGGGGGGGTAGCACAGATACGCAGTATTTT
-	TRBD2	TRBV5-1	TRBJ2-5	CASSLVLAGEETQYF	TGCGCCAGCAGCTTGGTCCTAGCGGGGGAAGAGACCCAGTACTTC
-	TRBD1	TRBV4-2	TRBJ2-2	CASSPGTANTGELFF	TGTGCCAGCAGCCCCGGGACAGCGAACACCGGGGAGCTGTTTTTT
-	TRBD1	TRBV10-3	TRBJ1-2	CAISLTGGVDGYTF	TGTGCCATCAGCTTGACAGGGGGCGTCGATGGCTACACCTTC
-	-	TRBV6-5	TRBJ1-2	CASSQLRSKLYGYTF	TGTGCCAGCAGCCAACTACGATCGAAGCTGTATGGCTACACCTTC
-	-	TRBV19	TRBJ1-5	CASRQTGGVVDF	TGTGCCAGTAGACAGACTGGGGGGGTGGTGGATTTT
once	-	TRBV18	TRBJ1-4	CASSPGAGLWRKFF	TGTGCCAGCTCACCGGGGGCAGGGCTCTGGAGGAAGTTTTTT
-	TRBD2	TRBV28	TRBJ2-3	CASSNSGGDTDTQYF	TGTGCCAGCAGTAATAGCGGGGGGGACACAGATACGCAGTATTTT
-	TRBD2	TRBV4-2	TRBJ2-5	CASGGGAVETQYF	TGTGCCAGCGGCGGGGGGGCGGTTGAGACCCAGTACTTC
-	-	TRBV28	TRBJ1-3	CASSFGGSIGDSGNTIYF	TGTGCCAGCAGTTTTGGGGGCAGCATTGGAGACTCTGGAAACACCATATATTTT